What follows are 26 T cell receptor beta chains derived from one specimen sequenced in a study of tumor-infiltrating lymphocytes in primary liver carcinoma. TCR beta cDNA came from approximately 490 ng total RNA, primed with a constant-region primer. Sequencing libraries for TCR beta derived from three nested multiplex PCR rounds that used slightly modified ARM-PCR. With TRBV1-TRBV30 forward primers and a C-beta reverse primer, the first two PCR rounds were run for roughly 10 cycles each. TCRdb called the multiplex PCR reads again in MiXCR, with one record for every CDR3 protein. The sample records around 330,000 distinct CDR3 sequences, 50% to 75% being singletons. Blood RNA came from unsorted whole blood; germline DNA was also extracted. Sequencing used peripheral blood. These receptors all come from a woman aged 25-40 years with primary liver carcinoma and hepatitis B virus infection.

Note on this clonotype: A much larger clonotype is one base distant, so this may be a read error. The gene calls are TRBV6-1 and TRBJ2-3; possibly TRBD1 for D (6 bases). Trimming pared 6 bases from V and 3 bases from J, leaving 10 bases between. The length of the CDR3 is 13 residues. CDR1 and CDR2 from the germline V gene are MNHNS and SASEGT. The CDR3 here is CASSFQGTDTQYF. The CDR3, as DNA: TGTGCCAGCAGCTTCCAGGGGACAGATACGCAGTATTTT.

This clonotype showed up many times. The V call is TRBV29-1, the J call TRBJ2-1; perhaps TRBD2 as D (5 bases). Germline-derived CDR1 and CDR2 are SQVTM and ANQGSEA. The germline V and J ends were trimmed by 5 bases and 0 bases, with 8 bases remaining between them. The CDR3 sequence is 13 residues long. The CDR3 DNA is TGCAGCGTTACGGGGAGCTCCTACAATGAGCAGTTCTTC. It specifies CSVTGSSYNEQFF.

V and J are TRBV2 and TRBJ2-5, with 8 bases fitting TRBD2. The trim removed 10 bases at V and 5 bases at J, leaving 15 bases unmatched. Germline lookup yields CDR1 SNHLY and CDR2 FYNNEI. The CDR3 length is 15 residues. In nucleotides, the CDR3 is TGTGCCAACAGCTTAGGACTAGCTTTTGGGGAGACCCAGTACTTC. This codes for CANSLGLAFGETQYF.

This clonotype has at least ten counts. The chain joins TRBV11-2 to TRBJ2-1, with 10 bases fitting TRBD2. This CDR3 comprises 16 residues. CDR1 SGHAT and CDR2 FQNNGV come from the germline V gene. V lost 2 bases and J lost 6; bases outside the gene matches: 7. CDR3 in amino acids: CASSLRFASGSNEQFF. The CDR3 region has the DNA TGTGCCAGCAGCTTAAGGTTTGCTAGCGGGAGCAATGAGCAGTTCTTC.

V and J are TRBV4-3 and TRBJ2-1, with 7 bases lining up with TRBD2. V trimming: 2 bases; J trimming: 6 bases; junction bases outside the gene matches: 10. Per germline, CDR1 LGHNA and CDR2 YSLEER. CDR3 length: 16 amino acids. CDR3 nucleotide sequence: TGCGCCAGCAGCCAACCCGGACTAGTGGGCAGCAATGAGCAGTTCTTC. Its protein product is CASSQPGLVGSNEQFF.

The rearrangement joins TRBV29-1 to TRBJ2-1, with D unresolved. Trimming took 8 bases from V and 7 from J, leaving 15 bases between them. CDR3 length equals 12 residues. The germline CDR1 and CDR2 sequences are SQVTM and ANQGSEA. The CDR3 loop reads CSSFADPNEQFF. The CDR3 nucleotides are TGCAGCTCCTTTGCAGACCCTAATGAGCAGTTCTTC.

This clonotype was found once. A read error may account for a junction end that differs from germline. CDR3 amino acids: CASSLELAGEETRYF. The CDR3 nucleotides read TGTGCCAGCAGCTTAGAATTAGCGGGAGAAGAGACCCGGTACTTC. This rearrangement joins TRBV11-2 to TRBJ2-5; 9 nucleotides match TRBD2. The CDR3 length is 15 residues. The germline gives CDR1 SGHAT, CDR2 FQNNGV.

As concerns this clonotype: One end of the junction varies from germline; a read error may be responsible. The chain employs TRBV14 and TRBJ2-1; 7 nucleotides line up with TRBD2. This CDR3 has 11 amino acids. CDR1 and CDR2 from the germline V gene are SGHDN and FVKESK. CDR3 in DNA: TGTGCCAGCAGCCACGGGACTACTGGGCTCTTC. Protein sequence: CASSHGTTGLF.

For the CDR3, the DNA is TGTGCCAGCAGATCGACAGGCCGGACTAGCGTAAACTACGAGCAGTACTTC. This codes for CASRSTGRTSVNYEQYF. The chain couples TRBV6-2 or TRBV6-3 to TRBJ2-7; 9 nucleotides align to TRBD2. Per the germline V gene, CDR1 is MNHEY and CDR2 is SVGEGT. CDR3 length: 17 amino acids. The ends lost 6 bases at V and 3 bases at J; junction bases unmatched: 15.

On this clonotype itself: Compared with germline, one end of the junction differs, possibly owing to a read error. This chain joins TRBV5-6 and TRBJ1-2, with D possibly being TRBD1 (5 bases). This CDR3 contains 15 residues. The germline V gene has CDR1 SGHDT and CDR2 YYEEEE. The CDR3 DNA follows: TGTGCCAGCTTTTGGGGCCGACGGATAAAGGAACGATACCCCTTC. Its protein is CASFWGRRIKERYPF.

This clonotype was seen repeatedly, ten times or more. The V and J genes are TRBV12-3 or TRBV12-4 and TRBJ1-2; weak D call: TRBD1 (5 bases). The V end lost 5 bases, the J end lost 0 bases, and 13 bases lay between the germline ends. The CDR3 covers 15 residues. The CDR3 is CASSTRQGPNYGYTF. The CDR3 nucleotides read TGTGCCAGCAGTACCCGGCAGGGCCCTAACTATGGCTACACCTTC.

Written as DNA, the CDR3 is TGTGCCAGCAGCCCGAGGGGGACTCGGGAGACCCAGTACTTC. It encodes CASSPRGTRETQYF. The V gene is TRBV7-9, the J gene TRBJ2-5; D is perhaps TRBD1 or TRBD2 (6 bases each). The length of the CDR3 is 14 residues. From germline, CDR1 is SEHNR and CDR2 FQNEAQ (reference sequence). The V end lost 5 bases, the J end lost 5 bases, and 15 bases lay between the germline ends.

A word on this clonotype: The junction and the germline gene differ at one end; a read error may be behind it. CDR3 coding DNA: TGCGCCAGCAACCAAGCGATTGGGGAGTCCTACGAGCAGTACTTC. Protein sequence: CASNQAIGESYEQYF. The gene calls are TRBV4-3 and TRBJ2-7; D is possibly TRBD2 (5 bases). The CDR3 is made up of 15 amino acids. Germline loops: CDR1 LGHNA, CDR2 YSLEER.

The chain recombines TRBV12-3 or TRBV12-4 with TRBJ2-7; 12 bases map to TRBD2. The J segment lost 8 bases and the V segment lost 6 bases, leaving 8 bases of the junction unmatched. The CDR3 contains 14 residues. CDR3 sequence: CASRMTSGSYKQYF. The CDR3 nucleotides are TGTGCCAGCAGGATGACTAGCGGGAGTTACAAGCAGTACTTC.

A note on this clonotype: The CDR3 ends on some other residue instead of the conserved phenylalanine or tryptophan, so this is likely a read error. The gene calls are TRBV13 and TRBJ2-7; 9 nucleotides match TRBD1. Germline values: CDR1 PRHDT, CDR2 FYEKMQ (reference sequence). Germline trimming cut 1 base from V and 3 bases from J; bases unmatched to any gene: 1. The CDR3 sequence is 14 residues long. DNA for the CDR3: TGTGCCAGCAGCTTAGACAGGGGGCTCTACGAGCAGTACCTC. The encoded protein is CASSLDRGLYEQYL.

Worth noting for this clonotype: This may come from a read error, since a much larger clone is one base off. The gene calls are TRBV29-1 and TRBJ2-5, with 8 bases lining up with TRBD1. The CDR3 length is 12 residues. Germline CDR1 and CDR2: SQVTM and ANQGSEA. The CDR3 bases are TGCAGCATTCGCAGGGGGCGTGAGACCCTGTACTTC. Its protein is CSIRRGRETLYF. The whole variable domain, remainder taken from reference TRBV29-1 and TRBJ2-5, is SAVISQKPSRDICQRGTSLTIQCQVDSQVTMMFWYRQQPGQSLTLIATANQGSEATYESGFVIDKFPISRPNLTFSTLTVSNMSPEDSSIYLCSIRRGRETLYFGPGTRLLVL.

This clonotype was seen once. The CDR3 sequence: CASSLQRGINIQYF. The DNA for the CDR3 is TGTGCCAGCAGCCTGCAAAGGGGGATAAACATTCAGTACTTC. V and J are TRBV12-3 or TRBV12-4 and TRBJ2-4; the D gene is possibly TRBD1 (6 bases). Trimming removed 6 bases from V and 6 bases from J, with 15 bases in between. The CDR3 is made up of 14 amino acids.

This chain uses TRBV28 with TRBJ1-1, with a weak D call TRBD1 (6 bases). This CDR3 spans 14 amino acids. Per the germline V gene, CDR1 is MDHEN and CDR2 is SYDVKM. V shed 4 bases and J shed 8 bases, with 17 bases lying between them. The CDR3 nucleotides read TGTGCCAGCAGTTATCAACAGGGCTACCCAGAAGCTTTCTTT. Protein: CASSYQQGYPEAFF.

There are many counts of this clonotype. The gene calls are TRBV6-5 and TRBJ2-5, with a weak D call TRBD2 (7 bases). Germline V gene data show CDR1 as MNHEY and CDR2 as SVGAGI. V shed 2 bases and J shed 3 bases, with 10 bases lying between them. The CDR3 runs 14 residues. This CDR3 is CASSYGRGKETQYF. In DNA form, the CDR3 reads TGTGCCAGCAGTTACGGGAGGGGGAAAGAGACCCAGTACTTC.

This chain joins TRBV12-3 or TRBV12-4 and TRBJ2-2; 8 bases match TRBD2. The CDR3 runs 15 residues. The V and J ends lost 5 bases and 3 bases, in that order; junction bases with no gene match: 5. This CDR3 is CASSPRGGDTGELFF. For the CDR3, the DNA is TGTGCCAGCAGTCCCCGGGGGGGCGACACCGGGGAGCTGTTTTTT.

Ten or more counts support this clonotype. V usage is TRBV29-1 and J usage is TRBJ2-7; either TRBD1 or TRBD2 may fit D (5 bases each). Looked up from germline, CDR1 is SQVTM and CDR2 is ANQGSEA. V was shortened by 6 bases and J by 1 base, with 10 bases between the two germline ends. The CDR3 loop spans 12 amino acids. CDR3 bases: TGCAGCGTGTGGGACGGTTCCTACGAGCAGTACTTC. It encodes CSVWDGSYEQYF.

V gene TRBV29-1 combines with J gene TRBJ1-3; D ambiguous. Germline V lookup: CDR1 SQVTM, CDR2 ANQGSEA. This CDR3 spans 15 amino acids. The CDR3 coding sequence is TGCTGCGCATCAACGGCTACCTACTCTGGAAACACCATATATTTT. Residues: CCASTATYSGNTIYF.

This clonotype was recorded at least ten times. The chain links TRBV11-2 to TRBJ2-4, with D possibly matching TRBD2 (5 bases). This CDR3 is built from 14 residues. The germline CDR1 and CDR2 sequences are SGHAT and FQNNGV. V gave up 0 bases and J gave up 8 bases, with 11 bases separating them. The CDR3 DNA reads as TGTGCCAGCAGCTTAGATATTCAGAGGGACATTCAGTACTTC. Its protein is CASSLDIQRDIQYF.

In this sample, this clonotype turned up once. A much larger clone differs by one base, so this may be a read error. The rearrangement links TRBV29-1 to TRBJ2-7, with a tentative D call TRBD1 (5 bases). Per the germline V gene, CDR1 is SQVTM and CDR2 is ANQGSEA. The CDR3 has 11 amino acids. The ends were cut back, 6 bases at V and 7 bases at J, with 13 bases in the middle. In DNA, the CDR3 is TGCAGCGTGGAGCAGGGCCAAGAGCAGTACTTC. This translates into CSVEQGQEQYF.

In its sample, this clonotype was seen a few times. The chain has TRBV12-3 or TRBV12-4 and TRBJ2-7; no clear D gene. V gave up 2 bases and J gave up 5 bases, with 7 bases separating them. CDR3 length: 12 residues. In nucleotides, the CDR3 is TGTGCCAGCAGTTTATGGAGTAACGAGCAGTACTTC. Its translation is CASSLWSNEQYF.

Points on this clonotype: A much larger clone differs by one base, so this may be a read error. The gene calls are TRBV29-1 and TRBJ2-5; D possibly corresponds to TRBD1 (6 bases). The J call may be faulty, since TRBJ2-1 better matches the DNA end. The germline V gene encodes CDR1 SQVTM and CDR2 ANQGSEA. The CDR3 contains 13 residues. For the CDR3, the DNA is TGCAGCGGGCTACAGGGATCCCACAATGAGCAGTTCTTC. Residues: CSGLQGSHNEQFF.